Listed below are T cell receptor beta chains from one sample, sequenced in a study of cytomegalovirus exposure and HLA in healthy donors. Sequencing was performed with immunoSEQ multiplex PCR; in TCRdb, only in-frame clones are kept and a portion is missing. The listing records about 200,000 clones. The material sequenced was PBMCs. Source of these receptors: a girl aged 2-9 years in good health and CMV-seropositive. The CDR3 runs from the conserved cysteine through the conserved F or W. D genes are given only for firm matches.

V,D,J,DNA,CDR3
TRBV5-1,-,TRBJ2-7,TGCGCCAGCAGCCCTCAGGGTGCCTACGAGCAGTACTTC,CASSPQGAYEQYF
TRBV7-9,-,TRBJ2-7,TGTGCCAGCAGTAGAACCCGGGGCTACGAGCAGTACTTC,CASSRTRGYEQYF
TRBV19,-,TRBJ2-7,TGTGCCAGTAGTATAGACCCCACCCGTCCAGCGGTGACCCCGGTCTACGAGCAGTACTTC,CASSIDPTRPAVTPVYEQYF
TRBV5-4,TRBD2,TRBJ2-7,TGTGCCAGTTCTCTAGCGGGAAGCCCCCCCTACGAGCAGTACTTC,CASSLAGSPPYEQYF
TRBV10-2,TRBD2,TRBJ2-3,TGCGCCAGCAGGGCTGGCCAAGCGGGGCTCACAGATACGCAGTATTTT,CASRAGQAGLTDTQYF
TRBV19,TRBD1,TRBJ1-5,TGTGCCAGTAGTATACAGGGGGGCCAGCCCCAGCATTTT,CASSIQGGQPQHF
TRBV7-2,-,TRBJ1-2,TGTGCCAGCAGCCGCCGGGGCTATGGCTACACCTTC,CASSRRGYGYTF
TRBV11-3,-,TRBJ1-5,TGTGCCAGCAGCTTACCCGGCGTGATACAGAAAAGGAATCAGCCCCAGCATTTT,CASSLPGVIQKRNQPQHF
TRBV7-2,TRBD2,TRBJ2-2,TGTGCCAGCACCGGACTAGCGGGTTCGAACACCGGGGAGCTGTTTTTT,CASTGLAGSNTGELFF
TRBV6-5,-,TRBJ1-5,TGTGCCAGCAGCGCTACAGGGATTCAGCCCCAGCATTTT,CASSATGIQPQHF
TRBV14,TRBD1,TRBJ1-4,TGTGCCAGCAGCCCCCGGACAGGGGCCGGAGAAAAACTGTTTTTT,CASSPRTGAGEKLFF
TRBV9,-,TRBJ2-5,TGTGCCAGCAGCGGGGGCCTAGGAGGGGAGACCCAGTACTTC,CASSGGLGGETQYF
TRBV7-9,-,TRBJ2-7,TGTGCCAGCAGCTTATACGACACCTCCTACGAGCAGTACTTC,CASSLYDTSYEQYF
TRBV6-6,TRBD1,TRBJ2-5,TGTGCCAGCAGTTACTCGACAGGGTTCGCGGGAGAGACCCAGTACTTC,CASSYSTGFAGETQYF
TRBV6-1,TRBD1,TRBJ1-1,TGTGCCAGCACTAAGGGGGCGCGGAACACTGAAGCTTTCTTT,CASTKGARNTEAFF
TRBV7-8,-,TRBJ1-2,TGTGCCAGCAGCTTAGGGGGGGGTACTAACTATGGCTACACCTTC,CASSLGGGTNYGYTF
TRBV19,-,TRBJ1-2,TGTGCCAGTAGTATACTCCCGCCCGGGACACTGGCCTATGGCTACACCTTC,CASSILPPGTLAYGYTF
TRBV30,-,TRBJ1-3,TGTGCCTGGGACTCTTCTGGAAACACCATATATTTT,CAWDSSGNTIYF
TRBV7-3,TRBD2,TRBJ2-3,TGTGCCAGCAGCCGACGACTAGCGGGAGAGCAAGATACGCAGTATTTT,CASSRRLAGEQDTQYF
TRBV5-4,-,TRBJ1-1,TGTGCCAGCAGCTCAGGGTCGGGTGAAGCTTTCTTT,CASSSGSGEAFF
TRBV7-9,TRBD2,TRBJ2-1,TGTGCCAGCAGCTCATTTAAGACTAGCGGGAGGGTCAATGAGCAGTTCTTC,CASSSFKTSGRVNEQFF
TRBV5-1,TRBD1,TRBJ1-1,TGCGCCAGCAGCTTACAGGGGTTTGGGGACACTGAAGCTTTCTTT,CASSLQGFGDTEAFF
TRBV20-1,-,TRBJ1-1,TGCAGAGTTGGCCGTTACACTGAAGCTTTCTTT,CRVGRYTEAFF
TRBV2,-,TRBJ1-3,TGTGCCAGCAGTGAAGAGGGGTTGGAAGGAAACACCATATATTTT,CASSEEGLEGNTIYF
TRBV28,TRBD1,TRBJ1-2,TGTGCCAGCCACAGGGACAGCTCCTATGGCTACACCTTC,CASHRDSSYGYTF
TRBV6-1,-,TRBJ2-1,TGTGCCAGCAGGAACAGGGACCCCAATGAGCAGTTCTTC,CASRNRDPNEQFF
TRBV5-1,-,TRBJ2-5,TGCGCCAGCAGCCTCAGCGGACGGGTCCAAGAGACCCAGTACTTC,CASSLSGRVQETQYF
TRBV5-4,-,TRBJ2-6,TGTGCCAGCAGCTCGGCCCGGGTCCGTGGGGCCAACGTCCTGACTTTC,CASSSARVRGANVLTF
TRBV7-2,TRBD1,TRBJ1-3,TGTGCCAGCAGCCAGGGGGGTTGGAACACCATATATTTT,CASSQGGWNTIYF
TRBV5-6,TRBD1,TRBJ2-2,TGTGCCAGCAGCCCACGACAGGGACGAACCGGGGAGCTGTTTTTT,CASSPRQGRTGELFF
TRBV28,-,TRBJ1-5,TGTGCCAGCACCCCGGGTTTTAATCAGCCCCAGCATTTT,CASTPGFNQPQHF
TRBV5-1,TRBD2,TRBJ2-1,TGCGCCAGCAGCTCAGCGGGAGGTCTATTCTACAATGAGCAGTTCTTC,CASSSAGGLFYNEQFF
TRBV27,-,TRBJ2-7,TGTGCCAGCAGTCGCAACAGGGCCTACGAGCAGTACTTC,CASSRNRAYEQYF